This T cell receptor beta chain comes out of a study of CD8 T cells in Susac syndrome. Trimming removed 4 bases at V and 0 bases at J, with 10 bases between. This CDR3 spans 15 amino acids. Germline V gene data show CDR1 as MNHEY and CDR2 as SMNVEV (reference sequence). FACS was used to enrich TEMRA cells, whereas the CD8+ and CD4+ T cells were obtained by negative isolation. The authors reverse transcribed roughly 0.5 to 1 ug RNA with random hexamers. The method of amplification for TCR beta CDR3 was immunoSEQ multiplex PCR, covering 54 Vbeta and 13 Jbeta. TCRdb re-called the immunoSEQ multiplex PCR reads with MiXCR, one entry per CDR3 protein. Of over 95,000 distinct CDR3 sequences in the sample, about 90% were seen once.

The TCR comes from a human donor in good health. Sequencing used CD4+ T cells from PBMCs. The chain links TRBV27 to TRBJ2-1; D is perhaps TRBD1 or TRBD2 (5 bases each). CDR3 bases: TGTGCCAGCAGTTCGGGGACCCGCTCCTACAATGAGCAGTTCTTC. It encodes CASSSGTRSYNEQFF.